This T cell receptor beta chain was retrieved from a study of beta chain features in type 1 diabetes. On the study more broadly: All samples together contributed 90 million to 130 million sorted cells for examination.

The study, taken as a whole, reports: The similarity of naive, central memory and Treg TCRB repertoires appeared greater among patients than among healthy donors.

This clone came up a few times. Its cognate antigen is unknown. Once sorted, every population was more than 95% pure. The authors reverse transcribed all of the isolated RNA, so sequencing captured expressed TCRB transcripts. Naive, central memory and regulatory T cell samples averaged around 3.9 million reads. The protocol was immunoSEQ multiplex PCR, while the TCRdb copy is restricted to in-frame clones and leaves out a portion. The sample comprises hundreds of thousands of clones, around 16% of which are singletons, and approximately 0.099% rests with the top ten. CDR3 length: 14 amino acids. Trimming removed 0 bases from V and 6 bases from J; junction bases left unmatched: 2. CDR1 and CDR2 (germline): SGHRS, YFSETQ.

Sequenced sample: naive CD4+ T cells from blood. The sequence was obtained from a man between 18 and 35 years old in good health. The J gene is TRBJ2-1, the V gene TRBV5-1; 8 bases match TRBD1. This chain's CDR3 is CASSLGQGANEQFF. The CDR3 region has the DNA TGCGCCAGCAGCTTGGGGCAGGGGGCCAATGAGCAGTTCTTC.